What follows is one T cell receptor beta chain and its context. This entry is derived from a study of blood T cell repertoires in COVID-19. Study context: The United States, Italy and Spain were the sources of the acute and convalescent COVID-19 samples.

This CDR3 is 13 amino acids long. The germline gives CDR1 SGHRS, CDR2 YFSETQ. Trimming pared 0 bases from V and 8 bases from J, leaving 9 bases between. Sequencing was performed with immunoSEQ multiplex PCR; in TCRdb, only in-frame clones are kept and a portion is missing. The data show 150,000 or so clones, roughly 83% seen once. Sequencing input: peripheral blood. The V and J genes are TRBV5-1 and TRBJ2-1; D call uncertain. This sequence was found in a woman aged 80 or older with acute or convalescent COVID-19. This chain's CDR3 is CASSLETVDEQFF. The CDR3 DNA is TGCGCCAGCAGCTTGGAAACAGTCGATGAGCAGTTCTTC. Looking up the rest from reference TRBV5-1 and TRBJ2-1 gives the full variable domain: KAGVTQTPRYLIKTRGQQVTLSCSPISGHRSVSWYQQTPGQGLQFLFEYFSETQRNKGNFPGRFSGRQFSNSRSEMNVSTLELGDSALYLCASSLETVDEQFFGPGTRLTVL.